A single sample gave rise to the 32 T cell receptor beta chains below, sequenced in a study of blood T cell repertoires in COVID-19. Sequencing used immunoSEQ multiplex PCR; TCRdb keeps in-frame clones, though not all of them. Here the sample spans some 180,000 clones, roughly 91% being singletons. The sample consisted of peripheral blood. The origin of the receptors is a man aged 18 to 35 with COVID-19, enrolled during active disease.

The V gene is TRBV29-1, the J gene TRBJ2-3; 7 bases match TRBD2. The ends lost 8 bases at V and 4 bases at J; junction bases unmatched: 12. CDR3 size: 14 residues. CDR1 is SQVTM and CDR2 is ANQGSEA in the germline V gene. As DNA, the CDR3 is TGCAGCCCACTCGTGGCGGGAGATTCAGATACGCAGTATTTT. It encodes CSPLVAGDSDTQYF.

The J gene is TRBJ2-7, the V gene TRBV7-2, with 8 bases lining up with TRBD1. The CDR3 contains 14 residues. The junction had 7 bases not matched to a gene; V was cut back by 5 bases and J by 4 bases. Germline assignment: CDR1 SGHTA and CDR2 FQGNSA. The CDR3 spells CASSPSDRGYEQYF. The CDR3 bases are TGTGCCAGCAGCCCCTCCGACAGGGGTTACGAGCAGTACTTC. The full variable domain, in which reference TRBV7-2 and TRBJ2-7 provide the parts outside the CDR3, is GAGVSQSPSNKVTEKGKDVELRCDPISGHTALYWYRQSLGQGLEFLIYFQGNSAPDKSGLPSDRFSAERTGGSVSTLTIQRTQQEDSAVYLCASSPSDRGYEQYFGPGTRLTVT.

CDR3 sequence: CASSFSAVSYEQYF. In DNA form, the CDR3 reads TGTGCCAGCAGCTTCTCGGCGGTCTCCTACGAGCAGTACTTC. This chain links TRBV7-2 with TRBJ2-7, with no clear D. The length of the CDR3 is 14 residues. Between the trimmed V and J ends, which lost 3 bases and 0 bases, there was a span of 9 bases. Germline V gene sequence: CDR1 SGHTA, CDR2 FQGNSA.

The chain uses TRBV7-8 and TRBJ2-1; D unclear. Trimming removed 3 bases at V and 7 bases at J, with 13 bases between. Germline loops: CDR1 SGHVS, CDR2 FQNEAQ. CDR3 length: 14 residues. CDR3 amino acids: CASSFSTFPNEQFF. The CDR3 DNA follows: TGTGCCAGCAGCTTTAGTACCTTCCCGAATGAGCAGTTCTTC.

V usage is TRBV15 and J usage is TRBJ2-6; 7 bases line up with TRBD1. CDR3 length: 15 residues. Germline lookup yields CDR1 LNHNV and CDR2 YYDKDF (reference sequence). The V gene end was trimmed by 5 bases and the J gene end by 4 bases; junction bases not matched to a gene: 5. CDR3 bases: TGTGCCACCAGCGGCACAGGGGTCGGGGCCAACGTCCTGACTTTC. It is translated as CATSGTGVGANVLTF.

This chain connects TRBV27 to TRBJ2-3; 15 bases agree with TRBD2. Germline V gene lookup returns CDR1 MNHEY and CDR2 SMNVEV (reference sequence). CDR3 length: 16 amino acids. The V segment lost 8 bases and the J segment 5 bases; nucleotides outside the gene matches: 8. The CDR3 DNA reads TGTGCCAGCCGCGGACTAGCGGGAGGGTGGGGAGATACGCAGTATTTT. It codes for CASRGLAGGWGDTQYF.

V and J are TRBV5-1 and TRBJ2-1, with D perhaps TRBD2 (6 bases). The CDR3 has 18 residues. V lost 4 bases and J 2 bases, leaving 22 bases between the germline ends. Germline CDR1 is SGHRS and CDR2 is YFSETQ. The CDR3 bases are TGCGCCAGCAGCCCCTGGGGGGTAGCGGAAAACCCCTACAATGAGCAGTTCTTC. This sequence encodes CASSPWGVAENPYNEQFF.

This sequence joins TRBV28 and TRBJ2-3, with 8 bases matching TRBD2. Trimming removed 6 bases from V and 5 bases from J; junction bases left unmatched: 10. This CDR3 has 15 amino acids. Germline-derived CDR1 and CDR2 are MDHEN and SYDVKM. The DNA for the CDR3 is TGTGCCAGCAGGTCACCGGGACTAGTTAGAGATACGCAGTATTTT. It is translated as CASRSPGLVRDTQYF.

This rearrangement joins TRBV29-1 to TRBJ2-1; TRBD2 matches 12 bases. The CDR3 sequence is 17 residues long. Germline CDR1 SQVTM, CDR2 ANQGSEA. V shed 3 bases, J shed 4 bases, and the junction held 10 bases outside the gene matches. CDR3 in amino acids: CSVDDGRTSGVYNEQFF. The CDR3 bases are TGCAGCGTTGACGATGGGAGGACTAGCGGGGTTTACAATGAGCAGTTCTTC.

V gene TRBV10-3 combines with J gene TRBJ1-2; D is ambiguous. Trimming left V 6 bases short and J 8 bases short, with 28 bases between. The germline gives CDR1 ENHRY, CDR2 SYGVKD. The CDR3 spans 17 residues. CDR3 bases: TGTGCCATCAGAGCCTCCCGGTCACCGGGAGCCGGACGGGGCTACACCTTC. The encoded protein is CAIRASRSPGAGRGYTF.

This chain links TRBV5-4 with TRBJ2-7; 8 bases match TRBD1. This CDR3 has 11 amino acids. The ends lost 9 bases at V and 4 bases at J; junction bases unmatched: 3. Germline V gives CDR1 SGHNT, CDR2 YYREEE (reference sequence). DNA of the CDR3: TGTGCCACCCGACAGGGGTACGAGCAGTACTTC. Its protein is CATRQGYEQYF.

The rearrangement uses TRBV30 and TRBJ1-2; perhaps TRBD1 as D (6 bases). The germline CDR1 and CDR2 sequences are GTSNPN and SVGIG (reference sequence). The germline V and J ends were trimmed by 2 bases and 0 bases, with 7 bases remaining between them. The CDR3 is made up of 13 amino acids. The CDR3 nucleotides are TGTGCCTGGAGTTCAGGGGCTAACTATGGCTACACCTTC. This encodes CAWSSGANYGYTF. Full variable domain (rest looked up from reference TRBV30 and TRBJ1-2): SQTIHQWPATLVQPVGSPLSLECTVEGTSNPNLYWYRQAAGRGLQLLFYSVGIGQISSEVPQNLSASRPQDRQFILSSKKLLLSDSGFYLCAWSSGANYGYTFGSGTRLTVV.

The J gene is TRBJ1-5, the V gene TRBV12-3 or TRBV12-4; D is unresolved. Trimming shortened V by 5 bases and J by 3 bases, and 8 bases separated the two germline ends. This CDR3 has 13 amino acids. CDR3 amino acids: CASSVQSNQPQHF. CDR3 bases: TGTGCCAGCAGTGTACAGTCCAATCAGCCCCAGCATTTT.

The chain employs TRBV9 and TRBJ1-6, with 8 bases identical to TRBD1. Per the germline V gene, CDR1 is SGDLS and CDR2 is YYNGEE. CDR3 length: 15 amino acids. Unmatched junction bases numbered 9, after V lost 3 bases and J lost 10 bases. The CDR3: CASSGSGTGASPLHF. In DNA form, the CDR3 reads TGTGCCAGCAGCGGATCCGGGACAGGTGCCTCACCCCTCCACTTT.

This sequence joins TRBV29-1 and TRBJ2-2, with 9 bases matching TRBD1. Germline CDR1 SQVTM, CDR2 ANQGSEA. Trimming removed 6 bases from V and 4 bases from J; junction bases left unmatched: 9. CDR3 length: 15 residues. The chain's CDR3 is CSVILTGGITGELFF. The DNA for the CDR3 is TGCAGCGTGATATTGACAGGGGGTATCACCGGGGAGCTGTTTTTT.

The rearrangement links TRBV7-2 to TRBJ2-7; D might be TRBD2 (6 bases). This CDR3 is built from 14 residues. Trimming shortened V by 5 bases and J by 3 bases, and 14 bases separated the two germline ends. Germline values: CDR1 SGHTA, CDR2 FQGNSA. The CDR3 nucleotides read TGTGCCAGCAGCAAAAGGGAGGAGAGCTACGAGCAGTACTTC. It codes for CASSKREESYEQYF.

V usage is TRBV20-1 and J usage is TRBJ1-1; D uncertain. Trimming removed 2 bases from V and 2 bases from J, with 3 bases in between. Germline V gives CDR1 DFQATT, CDR2 SNEGSKA (reference sequence). This CDR3 contains 11 residues. The CDR3 DNA reads TGCAGTGCTAGATCTAACACTGAAGCTTTCTTT. Residues: CSARSNTEAFF.

This rearrangement joins TRBV9 to TRBJ2-3; a possible D gene is TRBD2 (7 bases). Germline-derived CDR1 and CDR2 are SGDLS and YYNGEE. This CDR3 has 16 amino acids. The V gene lost 4 bases and the J gene lost 1 base, with 16 bases spanning the gap. This CDR3 reads CASSFGGQGGTDTQYF. The CDR3 coding sequence is TGTGCCAGCAGCTTCGGGGGGCAGGGCGGCACAGATACGCAGTATTTT.

The V gene is TRBV30, the J gene TRBJ1-1, with a tentative D call TRBD1 (6 bases). Germline V gene data show CDR1 as GTSNPN and CDR2 as SVGIG (reference sequence). Trimming stripped 7 bases from V and 4 bases from J, with 16 bases between. CDR3 length: 13 residues. In nucleotides, the CDR3 is TGTGCCTCGAGGGACAACGTTGTCACTGAAGCTTTCTTT. Residues: CASRDNVVTEAFF.

J is TRBJ2-7 and V is TRBV6-2 or TRBV6-3; D is perhaps TRBD2 (5 bases). This CDR3 spans 14 amino acids. Trimming stripped 2 bases from V and 1 base from J, with 9 bases between. Germline V gives CDR1 MNHEY, CDR2 SVGEGT. The CDR3: CASSYRDGSYEQYF. The CDR3 DNA sequence: TGTGCCAGCAGTTACCGGGATGGTTCCTACGAGCAGTACTTC.

This chain joins TRBV6-5 and TRBJ1-2; TRBD1 matches 8 bases. The CDR3 extends over 15 amino acids. V gave up 6 bases and J gave up 0 bases; unmatched junction bases: 6. Germline V lookup: CDR1 MNHEY, CDR2 SVGAGI. DNA of the CDR3: TGTGCCAGCAGCCGACAGGGGCGGTCTAACTATGGCTACACCTTC. Encoded protein: CASSRQGRSNYGYTF.

CDR3 amino acids: CASSLGAAGRSSGNTIYF. The CDR3 DNA follows: TGTGCCAGCAGCTTGGGGGCAGCGGGGCGAAGCTCTGGAAACACCATATATTTT. This rearrangement joins TRBV5-6 to TRBJ1-3; possibly TRBD1 for D (5 bases). This CDR3 contains 18 residues. Trimming left V 0 bases short and J 0 bases short, with 16 bases between. Germline CDR1 SGHDT, CDR2 YYEEEE.

The chain is built from TRBV5-6 and TRBJ2-7; 10 nucleotides line up with TRBD1. The CDR3 is made up of 15 amino acids. Germline assignment: CDR1 SGHDT and CDR2 YYEEEE. V trimming: 4 bases; J trimming: 5 bases; junction bases outside the gene matches: 9. CDR3 coding DNA: TGTGCCAGCAGCGAAACCGGGACAGGGGTCGACGAGCAGTACTTC. Amino acids: CASSETGTGVDEQYF.

CDR3 residues: CASSLQPGTFQETQYF. The CDR3 coding sequence is TGTGCCAGCAGTTTGCAACCCGGGACTTTCCAAGAGACCCAGTACTTC. The J gene is TRBJ2-5, the V gene TRBV28, with a tentative D call TRBD2 (6 bases). Trimming removed 3 bases at V and 1 base at J, with 15 bases between. The CDR3 has 16 amino acids. The germline V gene encodes CDR1 MDHEN and CDR2 SYDVKM.

The DNA for the CDR3 is TGCGCCAGCAGCCCCCGTGGCAGGGTACTAGCGGGAGGGCCAGGGGATACGCAGTATTTT. Its translation is CASSPRGRVLAGGPGDTQYF. The genes are TRBV4-3 and TRBJ2-3; 13 bases are a match to TRBD2. V dropped 4 bases and J dropped 6; count of bases not matched to a gene: 19. The CDR3 runs 20 residues. Germline V lookup: CDR1 LGHNA, CDR2 YSLEER.

The CDR3 loop reads CASSRTGGDAGELFF. CDR3 nucleotides: TGTGCCAGCAGCCGGACTGGGGGGGACGCCGGGGAGCTGTTTTTT. This chain joins TRBV11-2 and TRBJ2-2; 7 nucleotides line up with TRBD2. The CDR3 length is 15 residues. The germline gives CDR1 SGHAT, CDR2 FQNNGV. V lost 5 bases, J lost 6 bases, and 9 bases stayed unmatched.

The J gene is TRBJ2-1, the V gene TRBV7-9, with TRBD1 identical over 10 bases. Germline values: CDR1 SEHNR, CDR2 FQNEAQ (reference sequence). V trimming: 5 bases; J trimming: 6 bases; junction bases outside the gene matches: 7. The CDR3 extends over 15 amino acids. For the CDR3, the DNA is TGTGCCAGCAGCCCGCAAAGGACAGGGGGCAATGAGCAGTTCTTC. It specifies CASSPQRTGGNEQFF.

The rearrangement uses TRBV2 and TRBJ2-1; TRBD1 agrees at 9 bases. The V gene's germline CDR1 is SNHLY and CDR2 FYNNEI. The CDR3 runs 16 residues. The V segment lost 6 bases and the J segment 2 bases; nucleotides outside the gene matches: 8. The CDR3 reads CASRTWTGDAYNEQFF. CDR3 in DNA: TGTGCCAGCAGGACCTGGACAGGGGACGCCTACAATGAGCAGTTCTTC.

The chain links TRBV21-1 to TRBJ1-3. TRBV21-1 is annotated as a pseudogene. The CDR3 runs 16 residues. The CDR3 DNA is TGTGCCAGCAGCAAGACCCGGTCCGGAGCTGGAAACACCATATATTTT. Translated, it gives CASSKTRSGAGNTIYF.

With respect to this clone: A junction boundary mismatches the germline segment, possibly from a read error. The DNA of the CDR3 is TGTGCCAGCAGGTTAGCCGCTCCCGGGACAGCCAACACTGAAGCTTTCTTT. Its translation is CASRLAAPGTANTEAFF. This chain connects TRBV7-9 to TRBJ1-1, with 7 bases fitting TRBD1. The CDR3 totals 17 residues. Germline assignment: CDR1 SEHNR and CDR2 FQNEAQ (reference sequence).

CDR3: CASSPYSSGTYSTQPQHF. CDR3 sequence (DNA): TGTGCCAGCAGTCCTTACTCCTCCGGGACTTACTCTACTCAGCCCCAGCATTTT. The chain has TRBV27 and TRBJ1-5, with D perhaps matching TRBD1 (5 bases). V was trimmed by 5 bases and J by 6 bases, leaving 26 bases between them. Germline lookup yields CDR1 MNHEY and CDR2 SMNVEV (reference sequence). This CDR3 region has 18 residues.

The J gene is TRBJ2-1, the V gene TRBV5-1; 14 bases fit TRBD2. Trimming at V came to 7 bases and at J to 7 bases, leaving 4 bases not matched to a gene. CDR1 is SGHRS and CDR2 is YFSETQ in the germline V gene. This CDR3 region has 14 residues. CDR3 loop: CASQGTSGRNEQFF. The CDR3 region has the DNA TGCGCCAGCCAGGGGACTAGCGGGAGAAATGAGCAGTTCTTC.